This TCR beta chain was sequenced for a study of cytomegalovirus exposure and HLA in healthy donors. Looking at the study overall: Researchers previously reported finding fewer than 140 million unique TCR beta sequences from around 200 million T cells. Study observations and caveats: Reports state that TCR beta sequences accurately predicted most subjects' HLA-A and HLA-B alleles. Follow-up analysis later connected one missense variant in DCLRE1C with trimming of TCR beta V- and J-genes. In presence/absence analyses, roughly uniform sequencing depth across donors was assumed.

The germline gives CDR1 MNHNS, CDR2 SASEGT. The CDR3 length is 15 residues. The junction had 12 bases not matched to a gene; V was cut back by 6 bases and J by 10 bases. The primer mix had 60 Vbeta and 13 Jbeta primers. The table came from immunoSEQ multiplex PCR; TCRdb's copy has only in-frame clones and leaves some out. The sample yields around 140,000 clones, approximately 80% seen once. This clone was seen a few times. What it recognizes is unknown. Other nucleotide sequences from this sample produce the same CDR3. The sample taken for sequencing was PBMCs. The rearrangement links TRBV6-1 to TRBJ1-6, with 7 bases aligning to TRBD1. The TCR was taken from a man aged 35 to 55 in good health and CMV-seronegative. CDR3 DNA sequence: TGTGCCAGCAGCGTTACAGGGGAATCGTTCTCACCCCTCCACTTT. Encoded protein: CASSVTGESFSPLHF.